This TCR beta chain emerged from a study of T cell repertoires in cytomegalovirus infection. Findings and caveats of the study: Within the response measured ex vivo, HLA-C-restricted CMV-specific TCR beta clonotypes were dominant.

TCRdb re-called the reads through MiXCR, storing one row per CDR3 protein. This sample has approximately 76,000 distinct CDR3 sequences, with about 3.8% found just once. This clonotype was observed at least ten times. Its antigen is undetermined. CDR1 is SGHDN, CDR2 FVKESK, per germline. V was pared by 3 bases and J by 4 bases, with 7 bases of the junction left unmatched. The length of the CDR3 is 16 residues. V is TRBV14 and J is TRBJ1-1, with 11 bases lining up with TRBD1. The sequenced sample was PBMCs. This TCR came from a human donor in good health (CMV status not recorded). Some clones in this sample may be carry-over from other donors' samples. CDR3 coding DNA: TGTGCCAGCAGCCACGGACAGGGGGCTGGTTTCACTGAAGCTTTCTTT. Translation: CASSHGQGAGFTEAFF.